This T cell receptor (beta chain) originates from a study of graft-versus-host responses after intestinal transplantation. The wider study: Tacrolimus and steroids were given for about 3 years to all recipients after anti-thymocyte globulin induction. General study findings and limits: Detected in recipient marrow were GvH clones, some of which were first observed in ileum or blood.

Regarding this clone: Its antigen remains unidentified.

Using immunoSEQ multiplex PCR, the repertoire was profiled, and TCRdb retains in-frame clones only, with some absent. The sample contains under 90,000 clones, less than 95% of which appear only once. Germline assignment: CDR1 SQVTM and CDR2 ANQGSEA. V was clipped by 7 bases and J by 0 bases, with 12 bases between them. This CDR3 is built from 13 residues. V usage is TRBV29-1 and J usage is TRBJ1-2; D uncertain. This clonotype was sampled from a human donor who was the organ donor for an intestinal transplant. This specimen consisted of unstimulated CD4+ T cells sorted from spleen or lymph node cells, obtained before transplant. CDR3 bases: TGCAGCGCCTATCACAGAGCTAACTATGGCTACACCTTC. It yields the protein CSAYHRANYGYTF.